A single sample gave rise to the 32 T cell receptor beta chains below, sequenced in a study of blood T cell repertoires in COVID-19. This table comes from immunoSEQ multiplex PCR, and its TCRdb copy is limited to in-frame clones, with some not included. The sample has around 170,000 clones, under 80% seen once. Input material: peripheral blood. These receptor sequences come from a woman older than 75 with acute or convalescent COVID-19.

This clone showed up just a few times. CDR3 amino acids: CASSDGTAYGYTF. CDR3 nucleotides: TGTGCCAGCAGCGACGGGACAGCCTATGGCTACACCTTC. The chain couples TRBV7-9 to TRBJ1-2, with TRBD1 matching 7 bases. This CDR3 has 13 amino acids. CDR1 is SEHNR and CDR2 is FQNEAQ in the germline V gene (reference sequence). The J segment lost 4 bases and the V segment lost 5 bases, leaving 4 bases of the junction unmatched. Using reference TRBV7-9 and TRBJ1-2 for the parts outside the CDR3, the full variable domain is DTGVSQNPRHKITKRGQNVTFRCDPISEHNRLYWYRQTLGQGPEFLTYFQNEAQLEKSRLLSDRFSAERPKGSFSTLEIQRTEQGDSAMYLCASSDGTAYGYTFGSGTRLTVV.

In this sample, this clone turned up a few times. The chain couples TRBV27 to TRBJ1-1, with D possibly matching TRBD1 (6 bases). Looked up from germline, CDR1 is MNHEY and CDR2 is SMNVEV (reference sequence). The V end lost 3 bases, the J end lost 3 bases, and 11 bases lay between the germline ends. The CDR3 consists of 14 residues. CDR3 residues: CASSFSQGYTEAFF. The CDR3 coding sequence is TGTGCCAGCAGTTTCTCTCAGGGGTACACTGAAGCTTTCTTT.

In regard to this clone: The sample holds other DNA sequences that translate to the same CDR3. The V gene is TRBV15, the J gene TRBJ1-2; D is unclear. V lost 0 bases to trimming and J lost 5 bases, with 7 bases between them. The CDR3 is made up of 13 amino acids. CDR1 and CDR2 (germline): LNHNV, YYDKDF (reference sequence). The CDR3, as DNA: TGTGCCACCAGCAGAGATAGAAATTATGGCTACACCTTC. Protein product: CATSRDRNYGYTF.

This clone turned up a few times. The CDR3 DNA reads TGTGCCAGCAGCTTACAGACAGAGCAAACAGAAGCTTTCTTT. Protein: CASSLQTEQTEAFF. This chain joins TRBV11-2 and TRBJ1-1, with TRBD1 as a possible D gene (5 bases). This CDR3 spans 14 amino acids. The V end was cut by 2 bases, the J end by 8 bases, with 15 bases between. CDR1 and CDR2 from the germline V gene are SGHAT and FQNNGV.

The chain recombines TRBV5-1 with TRBJ2-1; unclear D gene. The CDR3 is 15 amino acids. V was trimmed by 4 bases and J by 3 bases, leaving 14 bases between them. From germline, CDR1 is SGHRS and CDR2 YFSETQ. The CDR3 loop is CASSLVGSFYNEQFF. The CDR3 DNA reads as TGCGCCAGCAGCCTGGTGGGCTCCTTCTACAATGAGCAGTTCTTC.

V usage is TRBV6-5 and J usage is TRBJ2-1; no clear D. The CDR3 length is 14 residues. Trimming took 4 bases from V and 5 from J, leaving 12 bases between them. Germline-derived CDR1 and CDR2 are MNHEY and SVGAGI. CDR3 residues: CASSSSSTDNEQFF. The CDR3 nucleotides read TGTGCCAGCAGTTCCTCCTCCACGGACAATGAGCAGTTCTTC.

Of note for this clone: Within the sample, other DNA sequences also encode this same CDR3. The CDR3 spells CASSFPDQPQHF. CDR3 nucleotide sequence: TGTGCCAGCAGTTTCCCCGATCAGCCCCAGCATTTT. The chain uses TRBV28 and TRBJ1-5; D is unresolved. Germline values: CDR1 MDHEN, CDR2 SYDVKM. Between the trimmed V and J ends, which lost 3 bases and 5 bases, there was a span of 5 bases. This CDR3 spans 12 amino acids.

The genes are TRBV27 and TRBJ2-3; TRBD2 matches at 10 bases. Looked up from germline, CDR1 is MNHEY and CDR2 is SMNVEV (reference sequence). V was pared by 0 bases and J by 4 bases, with 4 bases of the junction left unmatched. CDR3 size: 16 residues. CDR3 residues: CASSLSPSGSADTQYF. Here the CDR3 DNA reads TGTGCCAGCAGTTTATCGCCTAGCGGGAGTGCAGATACGCAGTATTTT.

The gene calls are TRBV28 and TRBJ2-7; 8 bases match TRBD2. The CDR3 sequence is 13 residues long. In germline, CDR1 is MDHEN, CDR2 SYDVKM. J gave up 4 bases and V 9 bases, and 8 bases lay outside the gene matches. In nucleotides, the CDR3 is TGTGCCAGTCTGACGACTAGCGAGTACGAGCAGTACTTC. It encodes CASLTTSEYEQYF.

This clone was seen a few times. The chain links TRBV19 to TRBJ2-1; D may be TRBD2 (6 bases). V gave up 1 base and J gave up 4 bases, with 17 bases separating them. Per the germline V gene, CDR1 is LNHDA and CDR2 is SQIVND (reference sequence). The CDR3 runs 17 residues. The CDR3 region has the DNA TGTGCCAGTAGTATAGGCTGGCGGGGCATCGTTTACAATGAGCAGTTCTTC. Protein product: CASSIGWRGIVYNEQFF.

This chain uses TRBV6-2 or TRBV6-3 with TRBJ1-5; maybe TRBD1 (5 bases). The V gene lost 2 bases and the J gene lost 4 bases, with 18 bases spanning the gap. In germline, CDR1 is MNHEY, CDR2 SVGEGT. CDR3 length: 17 residues. The CDR3 coding sequence is TGTGCCAGCAGTTACGATCCTCAGGGAATCGGGAATCAGCCCCAGCATTTT. This encodes CASSYDPQGIGNQPQHF.

The rearrangement uses TRBV2 and TRBJ2-1; TRBD2 agrees at 14 bases. From germline, CDR1 is SNHLY and CDR2 FYNNEI. The CDR3 has 22 residues. V trimming: 4 bases; J trimming: 0 bases; junction bases outside the gene matches: 17. As DNA, the CDR3 is TGTGCCAGCAGTGGGGACAGGGTGCCGGGACTAGCGGGGGCGAGCTCCTACAATGAGCAGTTCTTC. Protein sequence: CASSGDRVPGLAGASSYNEQFF.

V usage is TRBV5-1 and J usage is TRBJ2-3; D gene unclear. The CDR3 runs 14 residues. Trimming shortened V by 2 bases and J by 2 bases, and 9 bases separated the two germline ends. Germline CDR1 reads SGHRS; CDR2 reads YFSETQ. The CDR3 reads CASSFSDHTDTQYF. The DNA of the CDR3 is TGCGCCAGCAGCTTCAGCGACCACACAGATACGCAGTATTTT.

V usage is TRBV19 and J usage is TRBJ2-2; TRBD1 aligns across 8 bases. This CDR3 comprises 15 residues. Germline assignment: CDR1 LNHDA and CDR2 SQIVND (reference sequence). The junction had 4 bases not matched to a gene; V was cut back by 5 bases and J by 2 bases. DNA for the CDR3: TGTGCCAGTAGTTCGACAGGGGTAAACACCGGGGAGCTGTTTTTT. Translation gives CASSSTGVNTGELFF.

The chain has TRBV25-1 and TRBJ2-7; no firm D call. The V gene lost 5 bases and the J gene lost 2 bases, with 10 bases spanning the gap. This CDR3 is built from 13 residues. Germline loops: CDR1 MGHDK, CDR2 SYGVNS. The CDR3 reads CASSNAGTYEQYF. The CDR3 DNA sequence: TGTGCCAGCAGTAATGCAGGAACCTACGAGCAGTACTTC.

The chain employs TRBV28 and TRBJ1-2; a possible D gene is TRBD1 (6 bases). Germline CDR1 is MDHEN and CDR2 is SYDVKM. The CDR3 extends over 18 amino acids. Trimming removed 7 bases from V and 4 bases from J, with 28 bases in between. The CDR3 loop is CASNEALGAVNHLYGYTF. The CDR3 nucleotides are TGTGCCAGCAATGAGGCCCTGGGGGCAGTTAACCACCTCTATGGCTACACCTTC.

This clone appeared a single time. The chain joins TRBV7-9 to TRBJ1-1; 8 nucleotides match TRBD1. CDR1 and CDR2 (germline): SEHNR, FQNEAQ (reference sequence). V gave up 5 bases and J gave up 3 bases; unmatched junction bases: 11. The CDR3 extends over 16 amino acids. The CDR3 DNA follows: TGTGCCAGCAGCCGAGACAGGGGACGAGCGGACACTGAAGCTTTCTTT. Its protein is CASSRDRGRADTEAFF.

The J gene is TRBJ1-2, the V gene TRBV2; 7 bases align to TRBD1. This CDR3 contains 13 residues. Germline V CDR1 and CDR2: SNHLY, FYNNEI. Losses at the gene ends were 9 bases for V and 5 bases for J; bases not matched to a gene: 9. This CDR3 is CASRTGRYYGYTF. In nucleotides, the CDR3 is TGTGCCAGTCGGACAGGAAGATATTATGGCTACACCTTC.

CDR3 coding DNA: TGCGCCAGCAGCTTGGCCTCGGGACAGAGAAACTACGAGCAGTACTTC. Protein product: CASSLASGQRNYEQYF. This chain connects TRBV5-1 to TRBJ2-7; 7 bases fit TRBD1. This CDR3 region has 16 residues. CDR1 and CDR2 (germline): SGHRS, YFSETQ. Trimming took 0 bases from V and 3 from J; bases not matched to a gene: 9.

The J gene is TRBJ1-2, the V gene TRBV14; 7 bases line up with TRBD1. CDR3 length: 19 amino acids. The trim removed 3 bases at V and 4 bases at J, leaving 20 bases unmatched. Germline V gene sequence: CDR1 SGHDN, CDR2 FVKESK. CDR3 DNA: TGTGCCAGCAGCCAGTTCCTGACAGGGTCGACGGGTCTCCTCTATGGCTACACCTTC. It translates to CASSQFLTGSTGLLYGYTF.

The J gene is TRBJ1-1, the V gene TRBV18; a weak D match, TRBD1 (5 bases). Trimming cost V 0 bases and J 1 base, with 9 bases left between them. In germline, CDR1 is KGHSH, CDR2 LQKENI. The CDR3 extends over 15 amino acids. This chain's CDR3 is CASSPPWGRNTEAFF. The CDR3 coding sequence is TGTGCCAGCTCACCACCGTGGGGCCGGAACACTGAAGCTTTCTTT.

The genes are TRBV2 and TRBJ2-5; D is unclear. The ends were cut back, 1 base at V and 4 bases at J, with 10 bases in the middle. The germline V gene has CDR1 SNHLY and CDR2 FYNNEI. CDR3 length equals 14 residues. CDR3 sequence reads: CASSEVLVGETQYF. CDR3 nucleotides: TGTGCCAGCAGTGAAGTCCTAGTTGGAGAGACCCAGTACTTC.

The rearrangement joins TRBV5-4 to TRBJ2-7, with 10 bases identical to TRBD2. CDR3 length: 14 amino acids. Germline loops: CDR1 SGHNT, CDR2 YYREEE (reference sequence). V was pared by 2 bases and J by 3 bases, with 2 bases of the junction left unmatched. The CDR3 DNA sequence: TGTGCCAGCAGCTTTAGCGGGGGGCGCTACGAGCAGTACTTC. This gives the protein CASSFSGGRYEQYF.

V usage is TRBV2 and J usage is TRBJ1-1; perhaps TRBD1 as D (5 bases). V was trimmed by 8 bases and J by 2 bases, leaving 15 bases between them. CDR3 length equals 14 residues. Per germline, CDR1 SNHLY and CDR2 FYNNEI. The CDR3 sequence is CASRLQVTNTEAFF. The CDR3 DNA is TGTGCCAGCCGATTACAGGTAACAAACACTGAAGCTTTCTTT.

The CDR3 nucleotides read TGTGCCAGCAGTTCCCCGGGACAGGGCACAGATACGCAGTATTTT. This gives the protein CASSSPGQGTDTQYF. The chain recombines TRBV28 with TRBJ2-3; TRBD1 matches 8 bases. Unmatched junction bases numbered 4, after V lost 4 bases and J lost 1 base. Germline assignment: CDR1 MDHEN and CDR2 SYDVKM. The CDR3 contains 15 residues.

The chain is built from TRBV7-2 and TRBJ2-3; possibly TRBD2 for D (6 bases). The ends were cut back, 0 bases at V and 7 bases at J, with 17 bases in the middle. CDR1 and CDR2 (germline): SGHTA, FQGNSA. The CDR3 length is 16 residues. The CDR3 nucleotides are TGTGCCAGCAGCTTAGCGCGGGGTGGTGGCGTGCATACGCAGTATTTT. Translation gives CASSLARGGGVHTQYF.

The chain joins TRBV7-2 to TRBJ2-5; 10 bases agree with TRBD1. CDR3 size: 15 residues. Germline V CDR1 and CDR2: SGHTA, FQGNSA. V lost 9 bases and J lost 4; bases outside the gene matches: 11. The CDR3 DNA reads as TGTGCCAGTCAGACAGGGGGCGATCTGGGAGAGACCCAGTACTTC. Encoded protein: CASQTGGDLGETQYF.

This clone was detected only a few times. The chain couples TRBV28 to TRBJ2-1; tentative D call: TRBD2 (6 bases). Trimming shortened V by 3 bases and J by 6 bases, and 9 bases separated the two germline ends. Looked up from germline, CDR1 is MDHEN and CDR2 is SYDVKM. The CDR3 has 13 residues. The CDR3 sequence: CASSFSSVNEQFF. In DNA form, the CDR3 reads TGTGCCAGCAGTTTTTCTAGCGTCAATGAGCAGTTCTTC.

The chain uses TRBV4-3 and TRBJ2-7, with D unresolved. The CDR3 length is 13 residues. Germline V gene sequence: CDR1 LGHNA, CDR2 YSLEER. V was cut by 1 base and J by 6 bases, with 10 bases left in between. CDR3 protein: CASSQVHGLEQYF. DNA for the CDR3: TGCGCCAGCAGCCAAGTTCATGGCCTCGAGCAGTACTTC.

The V and J genes are TRBV4-1 and TRBJ1-1; a possible D gene is TRBD1 (6 bases). This CDR3 spans 13 amino acids. CDR1 and CDR2 from the germline V gene are MGHRA and YSYEKL. V lost 4 bases, J lost 1 base, and 7 bases lay in between. The CDR3 nucleotides read TGCGCCAGCAGCCTGGGACAGAACACTGAAGCTTTCTTT. It is translated as CASSLGQNTEAFF.

The chain links TRBV2 to TRBJ2-5, with D possibly TRBD1 on 6 matching bases. Trimming stripped 7 bases from V and 2 bases from J, with 14 bases between. This CDR3 contains 14 residues. Germline V gene lookup returns CDR1 SNHLY and CDR2 FYNNEI. The CDR3 sequence: CASKPGHQQETQYF. The CDR3 nucleotides read TGTGCCAGCAAACCGGGACACCAGCAAGAGACCCAGTACTTC.

The sample holds one count of this clone. The same CDR3 is also encoded by other DNA sequences in this sample. The chain carries TRBV19 and TRBJ1-5; D gene uncertain. There are 14 residues in the CDR3. V was trimmed by 1 base and J by 0 bases, leaving 4 bases between them. Germline V gene lookup returns CDR1 LNHDA and CDR2 SQIVND (reference sequence). The CDR3 region is CASSIAGSNQPQHF. The CDR3 region has the DNA TGTGCCAGTAGTATAGCAGGTAGCAATCAGCCCCAGCATTTT.